This T cell receptor beta chain is from a study of T cell changes during pregnancy in multiple sclerosis. The CDR3 sequence is 12 residues long. With V trimmed by 5 bases and J by 11 bases, 6 bases remained unmatched. The germline CDR1 and CDR2 sequences are SEHNR and FQNEAQ (reference sequence). Assay: immunoSEQ multiplex PCR; the TCRdb copy retains only in-frame clones and omits some. This table holds approximately 40,000 clones, about nine tenths found once. The source of this sequence is a female donor with multiple sclerosis, enrolled in a pregnancy study. This specimen was CD4+ T cells from peripheral blood mononuclear cells, taken in the third trimester of pregnancy. This chain joins TRBV7-9 and TRBJ1-1, with TRBD1 matching 9 bases. CDR3 amino acids: CASSVQGAGAFF. For the CDR3, the DNA is TGTGCCAGCAGCGTACAGGGGGCTGGGGCTTTCTTT.